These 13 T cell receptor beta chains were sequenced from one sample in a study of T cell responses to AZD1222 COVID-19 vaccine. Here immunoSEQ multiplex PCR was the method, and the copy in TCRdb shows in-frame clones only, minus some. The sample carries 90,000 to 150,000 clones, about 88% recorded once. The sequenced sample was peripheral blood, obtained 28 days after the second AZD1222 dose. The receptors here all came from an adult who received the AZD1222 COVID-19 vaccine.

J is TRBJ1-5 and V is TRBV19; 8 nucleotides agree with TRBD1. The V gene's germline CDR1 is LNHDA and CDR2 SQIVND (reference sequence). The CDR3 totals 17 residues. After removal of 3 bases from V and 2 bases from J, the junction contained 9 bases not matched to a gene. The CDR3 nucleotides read TGTGCCAGTAGTATCCCCTCAGGGGGCAATCGCAATCAGCCCCAGCATTTT. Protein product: CASSIPSGGNRNQPQHF. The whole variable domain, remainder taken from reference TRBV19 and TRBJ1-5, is DGGITQSPKYLFRKEGQNVTLSCEQNLNHDAMYWYRQDPGQGLRLIYYSQIVNDFQKGDIAEGYSVSREKKESFPLTVTSAQKNPTAFYLCASSIPSGGNRNQPQHFGDGTRLSIL.

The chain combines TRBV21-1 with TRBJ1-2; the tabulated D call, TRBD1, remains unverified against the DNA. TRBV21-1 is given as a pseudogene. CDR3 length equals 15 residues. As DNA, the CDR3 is TGTGCCAGCAGCAAAATAGTGCAGGGGGCTAATGGCTACACCTTC. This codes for CASSKIVQGANGYTF.

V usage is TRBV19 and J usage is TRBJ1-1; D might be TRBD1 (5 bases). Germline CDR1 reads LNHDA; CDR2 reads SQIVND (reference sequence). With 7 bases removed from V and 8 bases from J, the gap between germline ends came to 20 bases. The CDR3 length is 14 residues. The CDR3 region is CASIKLGGIVEAFF. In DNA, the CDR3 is TGTGCCAGTATCAAGTTGGGGGGAATAGTAGAAGCTTTCTTT.

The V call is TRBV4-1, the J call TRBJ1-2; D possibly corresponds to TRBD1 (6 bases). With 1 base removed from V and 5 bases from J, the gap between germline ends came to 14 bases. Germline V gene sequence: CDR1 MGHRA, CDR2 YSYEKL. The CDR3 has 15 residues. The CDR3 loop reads CASSQATGRGYGYTF. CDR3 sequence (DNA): TGCGCCAGCAGCCAAGCAACAGGGAGGGGATATGGCTACACCTTC.

The CDR3, as DNA: TGTGCCTGGCGCCCAAGGGGGGGCTTGGCCGGCTACACCTTC. Translation gives CAWRPRGGLAGYTF. The chain has TRBV30 and TRBJ1-2; a weak D match, TRBD1 (6 bases). V lost 5 bases, J lost 8 bases, and 21 bases lay in between. The CDR3 extends over 14 amino acids. CDR1 GTSNPN and CDR2 SVGIG come from the germline V gene (reference sequence).

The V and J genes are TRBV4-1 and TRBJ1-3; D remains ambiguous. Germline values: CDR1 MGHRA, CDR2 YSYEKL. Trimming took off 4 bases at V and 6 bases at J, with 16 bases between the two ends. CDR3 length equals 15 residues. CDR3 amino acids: CASSLTFVGENTIYF. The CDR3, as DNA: TGCGCCAGCAGCCTCACGTTCGTGGGTGAAAACACCATATATTTT.

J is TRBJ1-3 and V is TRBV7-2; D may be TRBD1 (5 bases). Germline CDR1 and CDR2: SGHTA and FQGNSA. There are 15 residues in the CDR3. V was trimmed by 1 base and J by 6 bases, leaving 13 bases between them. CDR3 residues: CASSLGPGHTNTIYF. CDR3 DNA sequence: TGTGCCAGCAGCTTAGGGCCAGGACATACAAACACCATATATTTT.

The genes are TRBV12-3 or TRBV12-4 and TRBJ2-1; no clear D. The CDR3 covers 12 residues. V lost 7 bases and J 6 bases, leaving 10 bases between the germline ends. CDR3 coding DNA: TGTGCCAGCACCTCCTCTCCCAATGAGCAGTTCTTC. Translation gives CASTSSPNEQFF.

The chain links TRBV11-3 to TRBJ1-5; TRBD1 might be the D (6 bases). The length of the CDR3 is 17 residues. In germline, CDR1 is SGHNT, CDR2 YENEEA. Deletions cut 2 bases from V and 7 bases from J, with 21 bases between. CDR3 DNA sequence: TGTGCCAGCAGCTTATCGGGACACCCTAATTCTGAGCAGCCCCAGCATTTT. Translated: CASSLSGHPNSEQPQHF.

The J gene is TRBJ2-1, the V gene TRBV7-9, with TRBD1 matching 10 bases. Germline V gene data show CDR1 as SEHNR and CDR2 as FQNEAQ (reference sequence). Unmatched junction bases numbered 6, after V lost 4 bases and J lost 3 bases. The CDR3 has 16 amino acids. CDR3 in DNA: TGTGCCAGCAGCTGGGGGACAGGGGAGCTCTACAATGAGCAGTTCTTC. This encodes CASSWGTGELYNEQFF. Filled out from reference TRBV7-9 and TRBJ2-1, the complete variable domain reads DTGVSQNPRHKITKRGQNVTFRCDPISEHNRLYWYRQTLGQGPEFLTYFQNEAQLEKSRLLSDRFSAERPKGSFSTLEIQRTEQGDSAMYLCASSWGTGELYNEQFFGPGTRLTVL.

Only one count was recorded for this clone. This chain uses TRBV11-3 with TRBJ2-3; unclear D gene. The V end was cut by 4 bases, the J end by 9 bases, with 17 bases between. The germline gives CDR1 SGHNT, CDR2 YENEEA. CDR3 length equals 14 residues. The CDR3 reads CASSSLLGMETQYF. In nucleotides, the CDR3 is TGTGCCAGCAGCTCCCTCTTAGGTATGGAAACGCAGTATTTT.

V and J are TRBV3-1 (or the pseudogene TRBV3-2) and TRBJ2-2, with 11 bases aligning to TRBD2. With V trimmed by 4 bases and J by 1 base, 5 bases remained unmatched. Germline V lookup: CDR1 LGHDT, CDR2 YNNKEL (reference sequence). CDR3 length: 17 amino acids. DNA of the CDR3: TGTGCCAGCAGCCGGAGAGGACTAGCGGGGAACACCGGGGAGCTGTTTTTT. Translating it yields CASSRRGLAGNTGELFF.

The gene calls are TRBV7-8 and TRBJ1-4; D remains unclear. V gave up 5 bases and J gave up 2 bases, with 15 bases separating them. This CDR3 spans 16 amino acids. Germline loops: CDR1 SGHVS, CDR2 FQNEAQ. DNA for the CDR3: TGTGCCAGCAGCCTTTCCGCTTTTTACACTAATGAAAAACTGTTTTTT. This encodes CASSLSAFYTNEKLFF. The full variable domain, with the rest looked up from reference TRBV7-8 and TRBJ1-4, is GAGVSQSPRYKVAKRGQDVALRCDPISGHVSLFWYQQALGQGPEFLTYFQNEAQLDKSGLPSDRFFAERPEGSVSTLKIQRTQQEDSAVYLCASSLSAFYTNEKLFFGSGTQLSVL.